A single T cell receptor (beta chain) is shown here with its context. Its antigen is still unknown. This entry is derived from a study of long-term antiretroviral therapy in people with HIV. At the level of the study: There is a gap of about a decade between the earliest samples and the later 2015 immediate-ART recommendation. The study's findings and limits: Information on adherence to ART, viral resistance or therapy changes was unavailable.

V lost 0 bases, J lost 0 bases, and 11 bases lay in between. The CDR3 has 16 residues. Germline V gives CDR1 SGHNT, CDR2 YENEEA. The authors ran the immunoSEQ assay, v3.0, at survey level. TCRdb keeps only in-frame clones here, not all; method: immunoSEQ multiplex PCR. Of some 14,000 clones listed, roughly 80% were seen once; the top ten hold around 16%. The chain uses TRBV11-3 and TRBJ1-1; D possibly corresponds to TRBD1 (5 bases). This receptor was obtained from a middle-aged man with HIV. The material was unsorted PBMCs, obtained just before starting antiretroviral therapy. The CDR3 DNA is TGTGCCAGCAGCTTAGAAAGGGGTTTGATGAACACTGAAGCTTTCTTT. Its protein is CASSLERGLMNTEAFF. Full variable domain (outside the CDR3, taken from reference TRBV11-3 and TRBJ1-1): EAGVVQSPRYKIIEKKQPVAFWCNPISGHNTLYWYLQNLGQGPELLIRYENEEAVDDSQLPKDRFSAERLKGVDSTLKIQPAELGDSAVYLCASSLERGLMNTEAFFGQGTRLTVV.